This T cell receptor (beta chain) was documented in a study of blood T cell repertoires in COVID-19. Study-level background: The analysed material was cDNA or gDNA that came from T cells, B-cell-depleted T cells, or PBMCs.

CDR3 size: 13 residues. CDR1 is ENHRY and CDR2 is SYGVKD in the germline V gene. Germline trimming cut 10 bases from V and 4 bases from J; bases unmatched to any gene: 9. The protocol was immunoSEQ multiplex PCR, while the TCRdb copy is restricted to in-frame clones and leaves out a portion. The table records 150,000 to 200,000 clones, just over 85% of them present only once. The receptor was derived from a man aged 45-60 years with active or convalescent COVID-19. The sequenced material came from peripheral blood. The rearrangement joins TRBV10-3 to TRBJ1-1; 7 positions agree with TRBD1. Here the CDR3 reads CANRDRWTTEAFF. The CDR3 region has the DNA TGTGCCAATCGGGACAGATGGACCACTGAAGCTTTCTTT.